A selection of T cell receptor beta chains follows, all from one sample in a study of blood T cell repertoires in COVID-19. Repertoires were generated with immunoSEQ multiplex PCR, while TCRdb's copy carries only in-frame clones and drops some. The data contain 50,000 to 65,000 clones, approximately 85% of them singletons. The sequenced sample consisted of peripheral blood. Receptor source: a human donor in a cohort sampled during active COVID-19. The CDR3 runs from the conserved cysteine through the conserved F or W. D genes are given only for firm matches. Expanded clones get a size class; other rows say once, few or many, or leave the size out.

abundance,v_gene,j_gene,d_gene,CDR3nt,CDR3aa
.,TRBV5-4,TRBJ1-1,TRBD1,TGTGCCAGCAGCTCGAAGGCCTTTGACAGGGATGCTTTCTTT,CASSSKAFDRDAFF
.,TRBV5-1,TRBJ2-1,.,TGCGCCAGCAGCTTGGTTGGAGAGGCCTACAATGAGCAGTTCTTC,CASSLVGEAYNEQFF
.,TRBV7-3,TRBJ2-1,.,TGTGCCAGCAGGGGTAGCTTGGATCGCTCCTACAATGAGCAGTTCTTC,CASRGSLDRSYNEQFF
.,TRBV28,TRBJ1-2,.,TGTGCCAGCAGTTTGGGCGGGTCACTGGGCAACGACTATGGCTACACCTTC,CASSLGGSLGNDYGYTF
.,TRBV2,TRBJ2-6,.,TGTGCCAGTTCTACCGGGGCCAACGTCCTGACTTTC,CASSTGANVLTF
.,TRBV7-2,TRBJ1-5,TRBD1,TGTGCCAGCAGCTTAGCCATGACAGGGGGGGATCAGCCCCAGCATTTT,CASSLAMTGGDQPQHF
once,TRBV5-5,TRBJ1-5,TRBD1,TGTGCCAGCAGCTTGCGACAGGGAAATCAGCCCCAGCATTTT,CASSLRQGNQPQHF
.,TRBV5-5,TRBJ2-2,TRBD1,TGTGCCAGCAGCTTGAACGGACAGGGGTTTCGGACCGGGGAGCTGTTTTTT,CASSLNGQGFRTGELFF
.,TRBV29-1,TRBJ1-4,.,TGCAGCGTTGAAGCCGGGTCCCGGGGAGGAAAACTGTTTTTT,CSVEAGSRGGKLFF
.,TRBV4-1,TRBJ1-4,.,TGCGCCAGCAGCCAAGACCGAGCAACTAATGAAAAACTGTTTTTT,CASSQDRATNEKLFF
.,TRBV9,TRBJ1-4,.,TGTGCCAGCAGCGCGACTGCAACTAATGAAAAACTGTTTTTT,CASSATATNEKLFF
.,TRBV19,TRBJ1-5,.,TGTGCCAGTAGTATAGCAAGGGGGAGGGATCAGCCCCAGCATTTT,CASSIARGRDQPQHF
.,TRBV30,TRBJ1-1,TRBD1,TGTGCCTGGAGTGAGGGGGCTACAGGGACTTTCTTT,CAWSEGATGTFF
.,TRBV10-3,TRBJ1-1,.,TGTGCCATCAGTGAGTATAAGAGTATGAACACTGAAGCTTTCTTT,CAISEYKSMNTEAFF
.,TRBV6-2/TRBV6-3,TRBJ2-3,.,TGTGCCAGCAGTTACTCGCCCCAAATAGCGCAAACAGATACGCAGTATTTT,CASSYSPQIAQTDTQYF
.,TRBV5-6,TRBJ2-3,.,TGTGCCAGCAGCCCCTATCTAGCGATTAGCACAGATACGCAGTATTTT,CASSPYLAISTDTQYF
once,TRBV14,TRBJ1-2,.,TGTGCCAGCAGCCACGGGACAACGAACTATGGCTACACCTTC,CASSHGTTNYGYTF
.,TRBV27,TRBJ2-5,.,TGTGCCAGCAGTGTCACCTTCAGAGGGGAGACCCAGTACTTC,CASSVTFRGETQYF
.,TRBV5-1,TRBJ2-3,.,TGCGCCAGCAGCTTGGGTTCGGGTCCAGATACGCAGTATTTT,CASSLGSGPDTQYF
.,TRBV19,TRBJ1-2,TRBD1,TGTGCCAGTAGTATTTGGACAGGGACGTATGGCTACACCTTC,CASSIWTGTYGYTF
.,TRBV11-2,TRBJ2-5,TRBD2,TGTGCCAGCAGCCGAACTAGCGGGGAGGGGGAGACCCAGTACTTC,CASSRTSGEGETQYF
.,TRBV21-1,TRBJ2-7,.,TGTGCCAGCAGCTCAAGGGGGACAGGGTTGAACGAGCAGTACTTC,CASSSRGTGLNEQYF
once,TRBV24-1,TRBJ1-2,.,TGTGCCACCAGTGATTTGGGGCGAGATAAGGACTATGGCTACACCTTC,CATSDLGRDKDYGYTF
once,TRBV19,TRBJ1-3,.,TGTGCCACCGAACAGTCAACCTCTGGAAACACCATATATTTT,CATEQSTSGNTIYF
.,TRBV11-2,TRBJ1-1,.,TGTGCCAGCAGCTCTGCAGAGGGCGGGGGTCGATCGAACACTGAAGCTTTCTTT,CASSSAEGGGRSNTEAFF
.,TRBV5-1,TRBJ1-1,.,TGCGCCAGCAGCGTTGACAATTTGAACACTGAAGCTTTCTTT,CASSVDNLNTEAFF
.,TRBV5-1,TRBJ2-3,TRBD2,TGCGCCAGCAGCCGACGAGGCGGGGGGGCAGAAGATACGCAGTATTTT,CASSRRGGGAEDTQYF
.,TRBV11-3,TRBJ2-3,.,TGTGCCAGCAGCTTAGGGCTGGGAGCAGATACGCAGTATTTT,CASSLGLGADTQYF